A selection of T cell receptor beta chains follows, all from one sample in a study of Ad26.COV2.S vaccination and SARS-CoV-2 variants. Generated by immunoSEQ multiplex PCR, the TCRdb table keeps only in-frame clones and is missing some. The sample consists of fewer than 500,000 clones, around 90% of them appearing once. The sample in question was peripheral blood, obtained in a trial of Ad26.COV2.S vaccine versus placebo. Receptor source: a person aged 18-65 years who received the Ad26.COV2.S COVID-19 vaccine or a placebo. Both conserved end residues are part of each CDR3. Rows give clone size only sometimes, using once, few, many, or a class for an expanded clone.

abundance | v_gene | CDR3aa
. | TRBV6-2/TRBV6-3 | CASSYSAVSGNTIYF
. | TRBV6-5 | CASSRDRASGNTIYF
few | TRBV7-3 | CASSPLTGADEQFF
. | TRBV15 | CATSGGRLGTGELFF
. | TRBV27 | CASSYSGSLYEQYF
. | TRBV4-3 | CASSHGTGGTGELFF
. | TRBV18 | CASSPTVTEAFF
. | TRBV27 | CASRTGEAAQHF
. | TRBV28 | CASSTGLAGDSGANVLTF
. | TRBV28 | CASSSPGQGWTEAFF
. | TRBV5-8 | CASSYPASGSPYEQYF
. | TRBV7-2 | CASSLARLGPYNEQFF
. | TRBV6-5 | CASSYSTGGLTQYF
. | TRBV7-9 | CASSATGSPFEQYF
. | TRBV18 | CASSLSGTGASNTGELFF
. | TRBV30 | CAWSGSGNTEAFF
once | TRBV6-5 | CASKRESGTDTQYF
. | TRBV12-5 | CASGLGTSVYNEQFF
once | TRBV10-3 | CAIRPAGGYNEQFF
. | TRBV7-2 | CAVSGTGRDRVYNEQFF
. | TRBV7-2 | CASSLATTYEQYF
. | TRBV2 | CASSVEGGAKNIQYF
. | TRBV19 | CASSMAPEATYEQYF
. | TRBV27 | CASSWDRNTEAFF
. | TRBV28 | CASSLIGIPPYEQYF